Listed below are T cell receptor beta chains from one sample, sequenced in a study of identical twins. TCRdb processed the 5' RACE reads anew with MiXCR; each CDR3 protein has one entry. The sample has 450,000 to 650,000 distinct CDR3 sequences; roughly 15% are singletons. In addition, the sample was reused for a study of yellow fever vaccine responses in identical twins.

The sequencing sample was made of CD4+ T cells sorted from blood. These receptors all come from a woman under 30 in good health. Both conserved end residues are part of each CDR3. A D gene is named only where the DNA matches it firmly. Some rows mark clone size as missing; the rest say once, few, many or name a class of expanded clone.

v_gene	d_gene	j_gene	len	abundance	CDR3aa	CDR3nt
TRBV10-3	TRBD2	TRBJ2-3	15	few	CAIGASGGATDTQYF	TGTGCCATCGGGGCCAGCGGGGGAGCTACAGATACGCAGTATTTT
TRBV10-3	NA	TRBJ2-5	13	few	CAASSGGKETQYF	TGTGCCGCCTCAAGTGGGGGTAAAGAGACCCAGTACTTC
TRBV7-3	TRBD2	TRBJ2-3	16	few	CASSWGTSGSTDTQYF	TGTGCCAGCAGTTGGGGAACTAGCGGAAGCACAGATACGCAGTATTTT
TRBV10-1	NA	TRBJ2-2	16	few	CASSGPGGLNTGELFF	TGCGCCAGCAGTGGCCCCGGGGGGCTGAACACCGGGGAGCTGTTTTTT
TRBV20-1	TRBD2	TRBJ2-7	13	NA	CSAPLAGVYEQYF	TGCAGTGCGCCACTAGCGGGAGTGTACGAGCAGTACTTC
TRBV11-1	TRBD1	TRBJ2-1	18	few	CASRIRGQGRITDNEQFF	TGTGCCAGCAGGATACGGGGACAGGGGCGTATTACCGACAATGAGCAGTTCTTC
TRBV29-1	TRBD2	TRBJ2-5	14	NA	CSVRTSGRRETQYF	TGCAGCGTACGGACTAGCGGGAGGAGGGAGACCCAGTACTTC
TRBV11-3	TRBD2	TRBJ2-2	13	few	CASMTSGSGELFF	TGTGCCAGCATGACTAGCGGGAGCGGGGAGCTGTTTTTT
TRBV11-2	NA	TRBJ2-1	12	many	CASRSSYNEQFF	TGTGCCAGCAGGAGCTCCTACAATGAGCAGTTCTTC
TRBV12-3/TRBV12-4	NA	TRBJ2-7	15	few	CASSLIWRGSYEQYF	TGTGCCAGCAGTTTAATTTGGCGGGGCTCCTACGAGCAGTACTTC
TRBV5-1	NA	TRBJ2-7	15	NA	CASSPGQSSSYEQYF	TGCGCCAGCAGCCCCGGACAGTCGAGCTCCTACGAGCAGTACTTC
TRBV29-1	NA	TRBJ2-3	13	few	CSVEGRSSDTQYF	TGCAGCGTTGAAGGCAGAAGCAGCGATACGCAGTATTTT
TRBV3-1	TRBD1	TRBJ1-2	16	NA	CASSQDRRGQGYGYTF	TGTGCCAGCAGCCAAGATAGGAGGGGGCAAGGCTATGGCTACACCTTC
TRBV7-3	TRBD1	TRBJ2-2	17	few	CASSSRTGAVNTGELFF	TGTGCCAGCAGCTCCCGAACAGGGGCAGTGAACACCGGGGAGCTGTTTTTT
TRBV27	TRBD2	TRBJ2-2	15	NA	CASSPLAGVSGELFF	TGTGCCAGCAGCCCACTAGCGGGAGTGTCCGGGGAGCTGTTTTTT
TRBV20-1	NA	TRBJ2-1	13	NA	CSASDDGNNEQFF	TGCAGTGCTAGCGACGACGGAAACAATGAGCAGTTCTTC
TRBV24-1	NA	TRBJ1-4	13	NA	CATSQRKNEKLFF	TGTGCCACCAGCCAGAGAAAAAATGAAAAACTGTTTTTT
TRBV10-1	TRBD1	TRBJ2-5	14	few	CASSPADRVETQYF	TGCGCCAGCAGTCCAGCGGACAGGGTAGAGACCCAGTACTTC
TRBV3-1	NA	TRBJ2-4	16	NA	CASSRQGEATKNIQYF	TGTGCCAGCAGCCGCCAGGGGGAGGCGACCAAAAACATTCAGTACTTC
TRBV18	NA	TRBJ2-2	12	few	CASSPGSRELFF	TGTGCCAGCTCACCGGGGAGCCGGGAGCTGTTTTTT
TRBV27	TRBD1	TRBJ1-1	13	few	CASSLTTGVEAFF	TGTGCCAGCAGTTTAACGACAGGGGTTGAAGCTTTCTTT
TRBV5-1	TRBD1	TRBJ1-1	16	NA	CASSLGRGRRNTEAFF	TGCGCCAGCAGCTTGGGCAGGGGGCGGAGGAACACTGAAGCTTTCTTT
TRBV6-1	NA	TRBJ2-1	18	NA	CASSEAGWGGASYNEQFF	TGTGCCAGCAGTGAAGCGGGGTGGGGCGGGGCCTCCTACAATGAGCAGTTCTTC
TRBV5-1	TRBD2	TRBJ2-1	15	many	CASSLVSGSRNEQFF	TGCGCCAGCAGCTTGGTTAGCGGGAGTCGCAATGAGCAGTTCTTC
TRBV9	NA	TRBJ2-7	14	NA	CASSVASGTYEQYF	TGTGCCAGCAGCGTAGCCTCAGGGACCTACGAGCAGTACTTC
TRBV27	NA	TRBJ1-5	15	many	CASSLSFMGNQPQHF	TGTGCCAGCAGTTTATCGTTTATGGGCAATCAGCCCCAGCATTTT
TRBV9	NA	TRBJ1-6	15	few	CASSPEGGANSPLHF	TGTGCCAGCAGCCCCGAGGGGGGGGCAAATTCACCCCTCCACTTT
TRBV12-3/TRBV12-4	TRBD1	TRBJ1-5	15	NA	CASRSTGWGDQPQHF	TGTGCCAGCAGATCGACAGGGTGGGGGGATCAGCCCCAGCATTTT
TRBV4-1	TRBD1	TRBJ2-5	16	NA	CASSQGDRRAQETQYF	TGCGCCAGCAGCCAGGGGGACAGGCGAGCCCAAGAGACCCAGTACTTC
TRBV7-2	NA	TRBJ2-1	14	NA	CASSPGHSYNEQFF	TGTGCCAGCAGCCCCGGCCATTCCTACAATGAGCAGTTCTTC
TRBV28	NA	TRBJ2-1	13	many	CASRGGTYNEQFF	TGTGCCAGCAGGGGCGGGACCTACAATGAGCAGTTCTTC
TRBV25-1	NA	TRBJ2-1	12	few	CASKASDNEQFF	TGTGCCAGCAAAGCGTCCGACAATGAGCAGTTCTTC
TRBV5-1	TRBD2	TRBJ2-1	14	many	CASSGLAGGNEQFF	TGCGCCAGCAGCGGACTAGCGGGGGGCAATGAGCAGTTCTTC
TRBV5-1	NA	TRBJ2-7	16	few	CASSFMVRRDNYEQYF	TGCGCCAGCAGCTTCATGGTACGGCGGGACAACTACGAGCAGTACTTC
TRBV24-1	NA	TRBJ2-1	15	many	CATKGGDRDYNEQFF	TGTGCCACCAAAGGGGGGGACAGAGACTACAATGAGCAGTTCTTC
TRBV5-1	NA	TRBJ2-3	16	NA	CASSLLGPTTTDTQYF	TGCGCCAGCAGCTTACTGGGACCGACTACCACAGATACGCAGTATTTT
TRBV24-1	TRBD1	TRBJ2-3	15	NA	CATSDGQGDTDTQYF	TGTGCCACCAGTGACGGACAGGGCGACACAGATACGCAGTATTTT